The 25 T cell receptor beta chains below come from one sample, sequenced in a study of T cell responses to AZD1222 COVID-19 vaccine. Only in-frame clones appear in the TCRdb table, and some are missing; sequencing was by immunoSEQ multiplex PCR. In the table there are around 100,000 clones, approximately 90% of which are singletons. Sample: peripheral blood, taken on day 0 of AZD1222 vaccination. The source is an adult in good health.

V gene TRBV19 combines with J gene TRBJ2-2, with 9 nucleotides matching TRBD1. V gave up 10 bases and J gave up 2 bases; unmatched junction bases: 8. This CDR3 region has 15 residues. Germline V gives CDR1 LNHDA, CDR2 SQIVND (reference sequence). DNA of the CDR3: TGTGCCACCCTAGACAGGGGGGCCAACACCGGGGAGCTGTTTTTT. It codes for CATLDRGANTGELFF.

The V call is TRBV12-3 or TRBV12-4, the J call TRBJ1-1; no definite D call. The CDR3 sequence is 13 residues long. Trimming shortened V by 5 bases and J by 1 base, and 8 bases separated the two germline ends. The CDR3 DNA reads as TGTGCCAGCAGTCAATTAGAGAACACTGAAGCTTTCTTT. It translates to CASSQLENTEAFF.

This clone showed up many times. This rearrangement joins TRBV30 to TRBJ1-6, with 9 bases identical to TRBD1. The CDR3 is 13 residues long. V lost 4 bases to trimming and J lost 7 bases; unmatched junction nucleotides: 2. Germline lookup yields CDR1 GTSNPN and CDR2 SVGIG (reference sequence). The CDR3 protein is CAWKGQGNSPLHF. The CDR3 bases are TGTGCCTGGAAGGGACAGGGAAATTCACCCCTCCACTTT.

This chain connects TRBV11-1 to TRBJ1-1; unclear D gene. This CDR3 is 14 amino acids long. The V gene's germline CDR1 is SGHAT and CDR2 FQDESV (reference sequence). V lost 1 base and J lost 0, with 6 bases in between. This chain's CDR3 is CASSLEGMNTEAFF. As DNA, the CDR3 is TGTGCCAGCAGCTTAGAGGGAATGAACACTGAAGCTTTCTTT.

This rearrangement joins TRBV5-1 to TRBJ2-3; 8 bases align to TRBD1. The CDR3 consists of 18 residues. The V gene end was trimmed by 2 bases and the J gene end by 4 bases; junction bases not matched to a gene: 15. Per germline, CDR1 SGHRS and CDR2 YFSETQ. This CDR3 reads CASSFRSFRDRLPDTQYF. CDR3 nucleotides: TGCGCCAGCAGCTTTAGGTCCTTCCGGGACAGGCTTCCAGATACGCAGTATTTT.

The V call is TRBV7-2, the J call TRBJ1-5; a possible D gene is TRBD1 (5 bases). CDR3 length: 17 amino acids. Germline loops: CDR1 SGHTA, CDR2 FQGNSA. Between the trimmed V and J ends, which lost 5 bases and 2 bases, there was a span of 19 bases. CDR3 in amino acids: CASSPQVGTGGNQPQHF. For the CDR3, the DNA is TGTGCCAGCAGCCCCCAGGTTGGGACGGGAGGCAATCAGCCCCAGCATTTT.

V usage is TRBV7-9 and J usage is TRBJ1-1, with D tentatively TRBD1 (5 bases). The CDR3 length is 15 residues. Trimming pared 6 bases from V and 5 bases from J, leaving 19 bases between. Germline loops: CDR1 SEHNR, CDR2 FQNEAQ (reference sequence). CDR3 protein: CASSIPGRPGTEAFF. The DNA of the CDR3 is TGTGCCAGCAGTATCCCGGGACGGCCGGGGACTGAAGCTTTCTTT. Combining the CDR3 with reference TRBV7-9 and TRBJ1-1 gives the whole variable domain DTGVSQNPRHKITKRGQNVTFRCDPISEHNRLYWYRQTLGQGPEFLTYFQNEAQLEKSRLLSDRFSAERPKGSFSTLEIQRTEQGDSAMYLCASSIPGRPGTEAFFGQGTRLTVV.

The CDR3 DNA follows: TGTGCCAGCAGCCTCGGACAGGGCAGACTCGAGCAGTACTTC. It encodes CASSLGQGRLEQYF. This chain uses TRBV7-3 with TRBJ2-7, with TRBD1 matching over 8 bases. The germline V gene has CDR1 SGHTA and CDR2 FQGTGA. The CDR3 loop spans 14 amino acids. The ends lost 5 bases at V and 6 bases at J; junction bases unmatched: 9.

The chain employs TRBV21-1 and TRBJ1-2; the table's D call, TRBD1, has no DNA check behind it. TRBV21-1 is tagged as a pseudogene. This CDR3 comprises 13 residues. CDR3 residues: CASTYRAGHGYTF. The DNA for the CDR3 is TGTGCCAGCACCTACAGGGCCGGGCATGGCTACACCTTC.

The CDR3 bases are TGTGCCAGCAGCGGACTAGGTTCAGGGGGCACTGAAGCTTTCTTT. Amino acids: CASSGLGSGGTEAFF. The V and J genes are TRBV9 and TRBJ1-1, with 7 bases fitting TRBD1. The CDR3 has 15 amino acids. The V and J ends lost 3 bases and 4 bases, in that order; junction bases with no gene match: 9. Germline V gene lookup returns CDR1 SGDLS and CDR2 YYNGEE.

The rearrangement joins TRBV19 to TRBJ2-2, with a possible D match to TRBD1 (5 bases). The V gene lost 3 bases and the J gene lost 1 base, with 9 bases spanning the gap. Germline values: CDR1 LNHDA, CDR2 SQIVND (reference sequence). This CDR3 is built from 15 residues. Here the CDR3 DNA reads TGTGCCAGTAGTATCCGGCAGGGGAACACCGGGGAGCTGTTTTTT. It translates to CASSIRQGNTGELFF.

The chain recombines TRBV4-3 with TRBJ1-4; D is unresolved. V lost 2 bases and J 6 bases, leaving 7 bases between the germline ends. The CDR3 is 13 amino acids. In germline, CDR1 is LGHNA, CDR2 YSLEER. The CDR3 DNA is TGCGCCAGCAGCCAAAACCGGGATGAAAAACTGTTTTTT. Its protein is CASSQNRDEKLFF.

This rearrangement joins TRBV20-1 to TRBJ2-1; no reliable D call. The germline V gene encodes CDR1 DFQATT and CDR2 SNEGSKA (reference sequence). V was trimmed by 6 bases and J by 7 bases, leaving 7 bases between them. This CDR3 has 10 residues. CDR3 region: CSATRNEQFF. CDR3 sequence (DNA): TGCAGTGCCACCAGAAATGAGCAGTTCTTC.

V is TRBV7-2 and J is TRBJ2-5; D possibly corresponds to TRBD2 (7 bases). The germline CDR1 and CDR2 sequences are SGHTA and FQGNSA. The CDR3 spans 14 residues. Trimming cost V 5 bases and J 5 bases, with 15 bases left between them. The CDR3 DNA reads as TGTGCCAGCAGCCCTCAGAGGGGGGGCGAGACCCAGTACTTC. This codes for CASSPQRGGETQYF.

This chain uses TRBV9 with TRBJ2-2, with 11 bases fitting TRBD2. J lost 6 bases, V lost 4 bases, and 5 bases had no gene match. Germline lookup yields CDR1 SGDLS and CDR2 YYNGEE. The CDR3 has 15 amino acids. CDR3 nucleotide sequence: TGTGCCAGCAGCCCCCCGGGACTAGCGGCCGGGGAGCTGTTTTTT. Residues: CASSPPGLAAGELFF.

The V call is TRBV24-1, the J call TRBJ2-7; D ambiguous. CDR1 is KGHDR, CDR2 SFDVKD, per germline. Trimming took 3 bases from V and 3 from J, leaving 8 bases between them. This CDR3 comprises 13 residues. CDR3 DNA: TGTGCCACCAGTGATCCTTTCAACTACGAGCAGTACTTC. The encoded protein is CATSDPFNYEQYF.

This rearrangement joins TRBV3-1 (or the pseudogene TRBV3-2) to TRBJ1-2, with 11 bases that match TRBD1. The CDR3 sequence is 17 residues long. V lost 5 bases to trimming and J lost 8 bases; unmatched junction nucleotides: 16. CDR1 is LGHDT and CDR2 is YNNKEL in the germline V gene (reference sequence). In nucleotides, the CDR3 is TGTGCCAGCAGCGCCGGGACAGGGGGGAGGTTAACGATCGGCTACACCTTC. Protein sequence: CASSAGTGGRLTIGYTF.

The rearrangement joins TRBV4-2 to TRBJ2-1; TRBD2 is a possible D gene (6 bases). From germline, CDR1 is LGHNA and CDR2 YNFKEQ. The CDR3 contains 16 residues. With 0 bases removed from V and 6 bases from J, the gap between germline ends came to 15 bases. CDR3: CASSQDGGARFNEQFF. The CDR3 nucleotides read TGTGCCAGCAGCCAAGATGGCGGGGCCAGATTCAATGAGCAGTTCTTC.

The chain couples TRBV19 to TRBJ2-1; TRBD2 is a possible D gene (6 bases). V was pared by 3 bases and J by 5 bases, with 14 bases between. Germline V lookup: CDR1 LNHDA, CDR2 SQIVND (reference sequence). The CDR3 is made up of 15 amino acids. This chain's CDR3 is CASSMVGTVNNEQFF. The CDR3 nucleotides are TGTGCCAGTAGTATGGTGGGGACTGTTAACAATGAGCAGTTCTTC.

This sequence joins TRBV25-1 and TRBJ2-2; D remains unclear. Trimming removed 4 bases from V and 6 bases from J, with 9 bases in between. The CDR3 is 13 amino acids. Per germline, CDR1 MGHDK and CDR2 SYGVNS. CDR3: CASSGEVSGELFF. Written as DNA, the CDR3 is TGTGCCAGCAGTGGTGAGGTCTCCGGGGAGCTGTTTTTT.

V is TRBV5-4 and J is TRBJ1-2; D is possibly TRBD1 (5 bases). The length of the CDR3 is 14 residues. V was trimmed by 0 bases and J by 8 bases, leaving 14 bases between them. Germline CDR1 reads SGHNT; CDR2 reads YYREEE (reference sequence). The chain's CDR3 is CASSLDQGSSGYTF. In nucleotides, the CDR3 is TGTGCCAGCAGCTTGGATCAGGGATCGAGCGGCTACACCTTC.

This sequence joins TRBV15 and TRBJ2-7; D possibly matches TRBD1 or TRBD2 (6 bases each). CDR1 is LNHNV, CDR2 YYDKDF, per germline (reference sequence). V dropped 5 bases and J dropped 3 bases, with 11 bases sitting between them. CDR3 length: 13 amino acids. CDR3 amino acids: CATSGGTNYEQYF. CDR3 nucleotide sequence: TGTGCCACCAGCGGGGGGACAAACTACGAGCAGTACTTC. The variable domain in full, with the rest retrieved from reference TRBV15 and TRBJ2-7, is DAMVIQNPRYQVTQFGKPVTLSCSQTLNHNVMYWYQQKSSQAPKLLFHYYDKDFNNEADTPDNFQSRRPNTSFCFLDIRSPGLGDTAMYLCATSGGTNYEQYFGPGTRLTVT.

J is TRBJ1-3 and V is TRBV28; D perhaps matches TRBD1 (5 bases). CDR1 and CDR2 (germline): MDHEN, SYDVKM. The V end lost 5 bases, the J end lost 5 bases, and 13 bases lay between the germline ends. The CDR3 covers 14 residues. DNA of the CDR3: TGTGCCAGCAGTCCACAGGCGGGGAGAAACACCATATATTTT. Amino acid sequence: CASSPQAGRNTIYF.

The genes are TRBV28 and TRBJ2-7; possibly TRBD1 or TRBD2 for D (5 bases each). This CDR3 contains 14 residues. Trimming took 5 bases from V and 3 from J, leaving 14 bases between them. In germline, CDR1 is MDHEN, CDR2 SYDVKM. CDR3 nucleotide sequence: TGTGCCAGCAGTAAACCGGGACGGATCTACGAGCAGTACTTC. Translation gives CASSKPGRIYEQYF.

The J gene is TRBJ1-5, the V gene TRBV6-2 or TRBV6-3, with D unclear. The CDR3 is made up of 14 amino acids. CDR1 and CDR2 (germline): MNHEY, SVGEGT. V was shortened by 2 bases and J by 3 bases, with 8 bases between the two germline ends. The CDR3 DNA is TGTGCCAGCAGTTACGAGGGCTACAATCAGCCCCAGCATTTT. Translated, it gives CASSYEGYNQPQHF.